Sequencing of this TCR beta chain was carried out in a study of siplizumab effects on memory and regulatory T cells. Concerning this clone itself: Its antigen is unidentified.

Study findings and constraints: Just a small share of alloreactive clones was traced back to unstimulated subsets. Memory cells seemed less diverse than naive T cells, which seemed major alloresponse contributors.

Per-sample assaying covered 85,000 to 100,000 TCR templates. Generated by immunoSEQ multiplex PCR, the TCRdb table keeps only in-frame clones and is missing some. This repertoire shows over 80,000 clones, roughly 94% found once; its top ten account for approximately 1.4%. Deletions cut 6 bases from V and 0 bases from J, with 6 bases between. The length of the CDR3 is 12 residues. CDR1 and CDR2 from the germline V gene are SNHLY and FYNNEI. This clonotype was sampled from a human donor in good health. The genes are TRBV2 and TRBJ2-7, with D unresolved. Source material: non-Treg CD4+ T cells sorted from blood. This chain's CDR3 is CASRGFSYEQYF. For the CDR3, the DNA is TGTGCCAGCAGGGGCTTCTCCTACGAGCAGTACTTC.